The 29 T cell receptor beta chains reported below all come from one sample, sequenced in a study of PD-1 blockade in classical Hodgkin lymphoma. The data were produced by immunoSEQ multiplex PCR, yet TCRdb's version contains in-frame clones alone and is incomplete. Among roughly 36,000 clones listed, more than 60% were seen once. Time point indicated: cycle 4 day 1 (C4D1), after six to seven weeks of nivolumab. There was relapse after autologous stem cell transplantation in every patient, and there was variation in brentuximab vedotin exposure. The material sequenced was peripheral blood mononuclear cells (PBMCs), taken before the fourth cycle of nivolumab. All receptors come from a human donor with classical Hodgkin lymphoma.

The chain is built from TRBV27 and TRBJ2-7, with 7 bases matching TRBD1. Trimming took 6 bases from V and 5 from J; bases not matched to a gene: 13. There are 15 residues in the CDR3. Germline lookup yields CDR1 MNHEY and CDR2 SMNVEV (reference sequence). CDR3 DNA: TGTGCCAGCAGCCCCTTTGGACAGGTCAGGGACGAGCAGTACTTC. Its protein is CASSPFGQVRDEQYF.

V is TRBV5-6 and J is TRBJ1-4; D not certain. V lost 4 bases and J 8 bases, leaving 15 bases between the germline ends. In germline, CDR1 is SGHDT, CDR2 YYEEEE. The CDR3 runs 14 residues. CDR3 region: CASSTDRGSEKLFF. In DNA, the CDR3 is TGTGCCAGCAGCACGGACCGTGGCAGCGAAAAACTGTTTTTT.

This chain joins TRBV28 and TRBJ1-4, with TRBD1 identical over 9 bases. CDR3 length equals 17 residues. Germline-derived CDR1 and CDR2 are MDHEN and SYDVKM. Trimming removed 8 bases from V and 3 bases from J; junction bases left unmatched: 13. CDR3 DNA: TGTGCCAGCCTTCCAGGGGACAGGGTGTTGTCTAATGAAAAACTGTTTTTT. Residues: CASLPGDRVLSNEKLFF.

This clone was found a few times. This rearrangement joins TRBV7-2 to TRBJ2-1, with TRBD2 identical over 9 bases. V gave up 5 bases and J gave up 8 bases; unmatched junction bases: 13. The CDR3 is made up of 16 amino acids. Germline loops: CDR1 SGHTA, CDR2 FQGNSA. The CDR3 reads CASSPALAGGPDEQFF. Here the CDR3 DNA reads TGTGCCAGCAGCCCAGCCTTGGCGGGGGGGCCTGATGAGCAGTTCTTC.

This chain links TRBV10-2 with TRBJ2-5; perhaps TRBD2 as D (7 bases). V was shortened by 7 bases and J by 2 bases, with 14 bases between the two germline ends. Germline values: CDR1 WSHSY, CDR2 SAAADI. CDR3 length: 14 residues. For the CDR3, the DNA is TGCGCCAGCAAGCTACGGGGGGCACAAGAGACCCAGTACTTC. Translated, it gives CASKLRGAQETQYF.

This chain connects TRBV10-3 to TRBJ1-1; TRBD1 matches 7 bases. Trimming at V came to 11 bases and at J to 0 bases, leaving 6 bases not matched to a gene. Germline CDR1 reads ENHRY; CDR2 reads SYGVKD. This CDR3 region has 13 residues. The CDR3 loop is CAVTGQVNTEAFF. The CDR3, as DNA: TGTGCCGTTACCGGACAGGTGAACACTGAAGCTTTCTTT.

V is TRBV5-1 and J is TRBJ2-3; D is unclear. Trimming took off 6 bases at V and 6 bases at J, with 8 bases between the two ends. The CDR3 is made up of 11 amino acids. CDR1 is SGHRS and CDR2 is YFSETQ in the germline V gene. The CDR3 here is CASTLGDTQYF. CDR3 bases: TGCGCCAGCACCTTAGGGGATACGCAGTATTTT.

This chain connects TRBV27 to TRBJ2-3; TRBD1 matches at 8 bases. V dropped 0 bases and J dropped 6; count of bases not matched to a gene: 5. The CDR3 contains 15 residues. Germline-derived CDR1 and CDR2 are MNHEY and SMNVEV (reference sequence). CDR3 nucleotide sequence: TGTGCCAGCAGTTTATCGATGGACAGGGTGGATACGCAGTATTTT. The encoded protein is CASSLSMDRVDTQYF.

The chain carries TRBV28 and TRBJ2-7; tentative D call: TRBD1 (5 bases). The length of the CDR3 is 15 residues. V gave up 2 bases and J gave up 5 bases, with 16 bases separating them. Germline V lookup: CDR1 MDHEN, CDR2 SYDVKM. In DNA form, the CDR3 reads TGTGCCAGCAGTTTAATTGCGGTCAGGGCCGACGAGCAGTACTTC. Protein product: CASSLIAVRADEQYF.

The chain carries TRBV10-3 and TRBJ1-1; no reliable D call. The CDR3 spans 13 residues. V dropped 7 bases and J dropped 11 bases, with 20 bases sitting between them. Per germline, CDR1 ENHRY and CDR2 SYGVKD. In DNA form, the CDR3 reads TGTGCCATCATGGCAGGCCCTTCCCTCGGGGCTTTCTTT. This gives the protein CAIMAGPSLGAFF.

The rearrangement links TRBV9 to TRBJ2-7; 9 bases fit TRBD1. The CDR3 runs to 15 residues. With 0 bases clipped from V and 1 base from J, the junction kept 2 bases outside the gene matches. Germline V gives CDR1 SGDLS, CDR2 YYNGEE. The CDR3 coding sequence is TGTGCCAGCAGCGTAGGGGGGACAGGGTCCTACGAGCAGTACTTC. It specifies CASSVGGTGSYEQYF.

In this sample, this clone turned up once. V usage is TRBV5-5 and J usage is TRBJ1-6; TRBD1 agrees at 8 bases. The CDR3 is 13 residues long. Germline V gene data show CDR1 as SGHKS and CDR2 as YYEKEE (reference sequence). V gave up 7 bases and J gave up 8 bases; unmatched junction bases: 5. As DNA, the CDR3 is TGTGCCAGCGGTACAGGGGGTGATTCACCCCTCCACTTT. Protein product: CASGTGGDSPLHF.

This clone has just a few counts. The genes are TRBV21-1 and TRBJ1-4. TRBV21-1 is deemed a pseudogene. The CDR3 is made up of 16 amino acids. CDR3 residues: CASSKAQSPTNEKLFF. CDR3 coding DNA: TGTGCCAGCAGCAAAGCGCAGAGCCCCACTAATGAAAAACTGTTTTTT.

The chain uses TRBV2 and TRBJ2-3; 8 bases map to TRBD1. The CDR3 is 19 amino acids. With V trimmed by 3 bases and J by 4 bases, 18 bases remained unmatched. The germline gives CDR1 SNHLY, CDR2 FYNNEI. The CDR3 spells CASSEFRTGRGGGADTQYF. CDR3 DNA sequence: TGTGCCAGCAGTGAGTTTAGGACAGGGCGCGGAGGCGGCGCAGATACGCAGTATTTT.

This chain uses TRBV29-1 with TRBJ1-1; D is uncertain. The germline gives CDR1 SQVTM, CDR2 ANQGSEA. Trimming removed 4 bases at V and 3 bases at J, with 6 bases between. This CDR3 has 11 residues. The CDR3 sequence is CSVARDTEAFF. CDR3 DNA sequence: TGCAGCGTTGCAAGGGACACTGAAGCTTTCTTT.

The V call is TRBV7-2, the J call TRBJ2-2; 12 bases map to TRBD2. The V gene end was trimmed by 0 bases and the J gene end by 3 bases; junction bases not matched to a gene: 11. CDR1 and CDR2 (germline): SGHTA, FQGNSA. CDR3 size: 20 residues. The CDR3 protein is CASSLAQLAGGLGYTGELFF. The DNA for the CDR3 is TGTGCCAGCAGCTTAGCGCAGCTAGCGGGGGGGTTAGGGTACACCGGGGAGCTGTTTTTT. Full variable domain (remainder filled in from reference TRBV7-2 and TRBJ2-2): GAGVSQSPSNKVTEKGKDVELRCDPISGHTALYWYRQSLGQGLEFLIYFQGNSAPDKSGLPSDRFSAERTGGSVSTLTIQRTQQEDSAVYLCASSLAQLAGGLGYTGELFFGEGSRLTVL.

This clone has a single count. The chain links TRBV5-6 to TRBJ1-5, with 9 bases aligning to TRBD1. The CDR3 is 19 residues long. V was pared by 1 base and J by 0 bases, with 11 bases of the junction left unmatched. Germline V gene sequence: CDR1 SGHDT, CDR2 YYEEEE. The CDR3 bases are TGTGCCAGCAGCTTGTCAGGGACAGGGATTGACAATAGCAATCAGCCCCAGCATTTT. It codes for CASSLSGTGIDNSNQPQHF.

The chain couples TRBV30 to TRBJ2-1; the match to TRBD1 covers 9 bases. Per germline, CDR1 GTSNPN and CDR2 SVGIG (reference sequence). V gave up 4 bases and J gave up 3 bases; unmatched junction bases: 7. This CDR3 is built from 15 residues. The CDR3 is CAWTPQGAIYNEQFF. In DNA form, the CDR3 reads TGTGCCTGGACCCCACAGGGGGCCATCTACAATGAGCAGTTCTTC.

The V and J genes are TRBV28 and TRBJ1-2, with a possible D match to TRBD1 (5 bases). V was trimmed by 6 bases and J by 1 base, leaving 15 bases between them. Germline V gives CDR1 MDHEN, CDR2 SYDVKM. The CDR3 has 15 residues. The CDR3 here is CASSPPGLVNYGYTF. For the CDR3, the DNA is TGTGCCAGCAGCCCTCCGGGACTGGTTAACTATGGCTACACCTTC.

The V and J genes are TRBV2 and TRBJ1-1; D unresolved. The CDR3 is 13 amino acids. Germline V gene data show CDR1 as SNHLY and CDR2 as FYNNEI. Trimming stripped 0 bases from V and 10 bases from J, with 12 bases between. Here the CDR3 reads CASSEAWQLIAFF. For the CDR3, the DNA is TGTGCCAGCAGTGAAGCGTGGCAACTCATAGCTTTCTTT.

DNA of the CDR3: TGTGCCAGCAGTGAAGCCGGGTGGCAGGCAAATCAGCCCCAGCATTTT. It encodes CASSEAGWQANQPQHF. V usage is TRBV6-1 and J usage is TRBJ1-5; D is uncertain. The V end was cut by 0 bases, the J end by 4 bases, with 13 bases between. The CDR3 runs 16 residues. Germline V lookup: CDR1 MNHNS, CDR2 SASEGT.

The chain joins TRBV20-1 to TRBJ2-5; D unclear. Germline V gene lookup returns CDR1 DFQATT and CDR2 SNEGSKA (reference sequence). The CDR3 loop spans 10 amino acids. CDR3: CSANVGTQYF. CDR3 coding DNA: TGCAGCGCGAATGTGGGGACCCAGTACTTC.

This chain connects TRBV28 to TRBJ1-2; D is unresolved. V lost 4 bases, J lost 3 bases, and 3 bases lay in between. The germline CDR1 and CDR2 sequences are MDHEN and SYDVKM. The CDR3 is 11 amino acids. CDR3 sequence (DNA): TGTGCCAGCAGTTCAGACTATGGCTACACCTTC. It specifies CASSSDYGYTF.

The chain links TRBV7-6 to TRBJ2-7, with 8 positions matching TRBD1. With 2 bases clipped from V and 0 bases from J, the junction kept 9 bases outside the gene matches. CDR1 and CDR2 from the germline V gene are SGHVS and FNYEAQ. The CDR3 has 17 amino acids. CDR3 coding DNA: TGTGCCAGCAGCTTAACTACTCGGACAGGGAGCTCCTACGAGCAGTACTTC. It codes for CASSLTTRTGSSYEQYF.

The chain links TRBV29-1 to TRBJ2-7; D perhaps matches TRBD2 (6 bases). The CDR3 spans 13 residues. The germline gives CDR1 SQVTM, CDR2 ANQGSEA. Trimming cost V 1 base and J 4 bases, with 11 bases left between them. CDR3 protein: CSVEVRERYEQYF. The CDR3 DNA reads as TGCAGCGTTGAAGTCCGGGAGCGGTACGAGCAGTACTTC.

The rearrangement uses TRBV9 and TRBJ2-1, with 10 bases matching TRBD1. The CDR3 is made up of 16 amino acids. Unmatched junction bases numbered 7, after V lost 0 bases and J lost 7 bases. From germline, CDR1 is SGDLS and CDR2 YYNGEE. CDR3 residues: CASSVGRQGAWNEQFF. CDR3 in DNA: TGTGCCAGCAGCGTAGGGAGACAGGGGGCTTGGAATGAGCAGTTCTTC.

The chain uses TRBV25-1 and TRBJ2-3; D call uncertain. V was clipped by 3 bases and J by 1 base, with 11 bases between them. From germline, CDR1 is MGHDK and CDR2 SYGVNS. The CDR3 is made up of 15 amino acids. The CDR3 protein is CASSEAILGTDTQYF. For the CDR3, the DNA is TGTGCCAGCAGTGAGGCCATCTTAGGCACAGATACGCAGTATTTT. The whole variable domain, filled in from reference TRBV25-1 and TRBJ2-3, reads EADIYQTPRYLVIGTGKKITLECSQTMGHDKMYWYQQDPGMELHLIHYSYGVNSTEKGDLSSESTVSRIRTEHFPLTLESARPSHTSQYLCASSEAILGTDTQYFGPGTRLTVL.

This chain uses TRBV6-5 with TRBJ2-7; 11 bases fit TRBD1. V was pared by 6 bases and J by 6 bases, with 7 bases of the junction left unmatched. The germline V gene has CDR1 MNHEY and CDR2 SVGAGI. The CDR3 is made up of 14 amino acids. The CDR3 DNA sequence: TGTGCCAGCAGCCCCTGGACAGGGGGCGGCGAGCAGTACTTC. Encoded protein: CASSPWTGGGEQYF.

The rearrangement joins TRBV2 to TRBJ2-5; 9 nucleotides agree with TRBD1. CDR1 and CDR2 (germline): SNHLY, FYNNEI. V shed 8 bases and J 6 bases; nucleotides not matched to a gene: 16. The length of the CDR3 is 16 residues. The CDR3 reads CASLGAMGQGSKTQYF. DNA for the CDR3: TGTGCCAGCCTAGGGGCAATGGGACAGGGCAGTAAGACCCAGTACTTC.